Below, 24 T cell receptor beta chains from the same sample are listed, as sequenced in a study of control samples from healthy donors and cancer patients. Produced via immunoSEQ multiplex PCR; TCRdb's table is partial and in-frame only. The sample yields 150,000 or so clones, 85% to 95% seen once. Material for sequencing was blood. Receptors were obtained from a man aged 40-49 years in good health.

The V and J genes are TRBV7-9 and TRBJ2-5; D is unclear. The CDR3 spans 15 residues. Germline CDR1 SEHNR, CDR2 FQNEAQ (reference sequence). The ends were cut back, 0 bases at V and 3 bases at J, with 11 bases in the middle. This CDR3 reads CASSLARTAEETQYF. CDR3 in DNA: TGTGCCAGCAGCTTAGCCCGGACGGCAGAAGAGACCCAGTACTTC.

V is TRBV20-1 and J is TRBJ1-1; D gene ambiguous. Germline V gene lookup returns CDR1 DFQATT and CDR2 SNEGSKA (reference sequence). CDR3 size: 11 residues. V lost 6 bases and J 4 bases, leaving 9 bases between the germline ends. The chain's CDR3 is CSAPHPTEAFF. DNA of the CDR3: TGCAGTGCCCCCCACCCCACTGAAGCTTTCTTT.

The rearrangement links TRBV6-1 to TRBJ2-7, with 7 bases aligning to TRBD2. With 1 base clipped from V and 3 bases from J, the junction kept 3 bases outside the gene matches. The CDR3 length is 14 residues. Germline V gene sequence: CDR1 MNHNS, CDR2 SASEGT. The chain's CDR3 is CASSEGGLIYEQYF. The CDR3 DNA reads TGTGCCAGCAGTGAAGGGGGACTAATCTACGAGCAGTACTTC.

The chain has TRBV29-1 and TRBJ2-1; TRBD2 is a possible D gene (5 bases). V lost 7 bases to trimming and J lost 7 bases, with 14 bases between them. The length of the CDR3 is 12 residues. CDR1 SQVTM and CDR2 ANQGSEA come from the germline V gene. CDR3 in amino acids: CSGEERANEQFF. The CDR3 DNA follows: TGCAGCGGCGAGGAGAGGGCGAATGAGCAGTTCTTC.

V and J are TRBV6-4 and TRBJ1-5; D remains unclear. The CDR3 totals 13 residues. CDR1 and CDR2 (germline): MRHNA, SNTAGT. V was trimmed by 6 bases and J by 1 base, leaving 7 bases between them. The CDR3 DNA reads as TGTGCCAGCAGCCCAACGAGCAATCAGCCCCAGCATTTT. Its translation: CASSPTSNQPQHF.

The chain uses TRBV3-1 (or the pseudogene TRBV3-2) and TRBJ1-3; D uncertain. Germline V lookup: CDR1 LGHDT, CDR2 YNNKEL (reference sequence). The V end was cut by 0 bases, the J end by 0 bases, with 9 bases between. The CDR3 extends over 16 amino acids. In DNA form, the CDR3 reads TGTGCCAGCAGCCAAGACGGAACAATCTCTGGAAACACCATATATTTT. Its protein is CASSQDGTISGNTIYF.

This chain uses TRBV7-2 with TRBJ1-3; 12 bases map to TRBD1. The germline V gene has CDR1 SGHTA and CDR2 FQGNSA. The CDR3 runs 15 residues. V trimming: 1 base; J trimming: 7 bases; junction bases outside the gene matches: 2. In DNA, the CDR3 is TGTGCCAGCAGCTTAGGGGGACAGGGGGCCAACACCATATATTTT. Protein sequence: CASSLGGQGANTIYF.

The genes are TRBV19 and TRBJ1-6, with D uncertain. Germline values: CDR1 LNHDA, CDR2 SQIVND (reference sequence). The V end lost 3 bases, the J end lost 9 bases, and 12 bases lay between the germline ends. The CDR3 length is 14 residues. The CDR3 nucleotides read TGTGCCAGTAGTATGTTTCTTACGGGTTCACCCCTCCACTTT. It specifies CASSMFLTGSPLHF.

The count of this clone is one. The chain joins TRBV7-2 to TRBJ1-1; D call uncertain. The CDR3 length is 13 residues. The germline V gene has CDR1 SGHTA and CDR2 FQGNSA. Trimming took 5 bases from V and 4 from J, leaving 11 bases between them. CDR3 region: CASSLIQPTEAFF. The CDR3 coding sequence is TGTGCCAGCAGCCTCATACAACCCACTGAAGCTTTCTTT.

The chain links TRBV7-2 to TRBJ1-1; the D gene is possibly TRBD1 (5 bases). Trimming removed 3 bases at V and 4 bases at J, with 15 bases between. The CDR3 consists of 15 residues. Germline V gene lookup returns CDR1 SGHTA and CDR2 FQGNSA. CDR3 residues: CASSLESGGRTEAFF. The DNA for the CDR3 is TGTGCCAGCAGCTTGGAGTCGGGGGGTCGCACTGAAGCTTTCTTT.

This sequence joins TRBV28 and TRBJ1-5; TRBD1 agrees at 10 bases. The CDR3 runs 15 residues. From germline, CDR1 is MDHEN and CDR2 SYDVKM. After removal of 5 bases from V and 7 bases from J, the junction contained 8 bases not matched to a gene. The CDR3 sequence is CASSTGTGEGQPQHF. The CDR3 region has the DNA TGTGCCAGCAGTACCGGGACAGGGGAGGGACAGCCCCAGCATTTT. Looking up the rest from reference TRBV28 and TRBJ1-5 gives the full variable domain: DVKVTQSSRYLVKRTGEKVFLECVQDMDHENMFWYRQDPGLGLRLIYFSYDVKMKEKGDIPEGYSVSREKKERFSLILESASTNQTSMYLCASSTGTGEGQPQHFGDGTRLSIL.

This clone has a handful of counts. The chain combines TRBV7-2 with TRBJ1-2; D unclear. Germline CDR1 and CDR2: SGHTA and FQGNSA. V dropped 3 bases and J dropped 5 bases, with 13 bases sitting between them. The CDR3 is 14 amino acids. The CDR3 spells CASSLRRAGYGYTF. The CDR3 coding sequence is TGTGCCAGCAGCTTGCGGCGCGCCGGATATGGCTACACCTTC. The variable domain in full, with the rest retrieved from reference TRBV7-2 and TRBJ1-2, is GAGVSQSPSNKVTEKGKDVELRCDPISGHTALYWYRQSLGQGLEFLIYFQGNSAPDKSGLPSDRFSAERTGGSVSTLTIQRTQQEDSAVYLCASSLRRAGYGYTFGSGTRLTVV.

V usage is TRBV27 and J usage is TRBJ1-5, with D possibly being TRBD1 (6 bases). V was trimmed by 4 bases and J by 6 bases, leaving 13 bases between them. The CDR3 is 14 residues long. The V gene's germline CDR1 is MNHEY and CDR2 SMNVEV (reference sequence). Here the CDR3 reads CASSWGGAGQPQHF. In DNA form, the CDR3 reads TGTGCCAGCAGTTGGGGGGGGGCCGGTCAGCCCCAGCATTTT.

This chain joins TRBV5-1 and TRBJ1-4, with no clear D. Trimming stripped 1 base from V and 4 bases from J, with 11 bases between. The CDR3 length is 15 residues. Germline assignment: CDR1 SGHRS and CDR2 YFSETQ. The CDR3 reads CASSLSVNNNEKLFF. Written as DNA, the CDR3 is TGCGCCAGCAGCTTGTCCGTCAATAATAATGAAAAACTGTTTTTT.

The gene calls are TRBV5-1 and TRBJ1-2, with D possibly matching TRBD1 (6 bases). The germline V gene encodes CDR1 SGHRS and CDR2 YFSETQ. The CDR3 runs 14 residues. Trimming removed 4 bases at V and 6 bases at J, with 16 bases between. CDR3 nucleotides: TGCGCCAGCAGCCGGGGGGCTGTGGAGGATGGCTACACCTTC. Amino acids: CASSRGAVEDGYTF.

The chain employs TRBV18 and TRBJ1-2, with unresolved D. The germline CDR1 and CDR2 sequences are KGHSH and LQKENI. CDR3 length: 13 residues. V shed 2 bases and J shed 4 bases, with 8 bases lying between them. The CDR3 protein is CASSPTASYGYTF. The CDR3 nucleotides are TGTGCCAGCTCACCAACGGCAAGCTATGGCTACACCTTC.

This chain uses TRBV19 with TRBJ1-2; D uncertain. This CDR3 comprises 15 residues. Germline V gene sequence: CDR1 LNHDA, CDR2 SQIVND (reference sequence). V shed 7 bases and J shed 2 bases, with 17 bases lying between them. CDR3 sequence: CASISGGRQNYGYTF. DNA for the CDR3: TGTGCCAGTATAAGTGGAGGACGACAAAACTATGGCTACACCTTC.

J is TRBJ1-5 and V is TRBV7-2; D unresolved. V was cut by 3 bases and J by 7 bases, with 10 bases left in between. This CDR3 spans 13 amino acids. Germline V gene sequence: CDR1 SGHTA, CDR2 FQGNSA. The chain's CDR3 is CASSFFLGQPQHF. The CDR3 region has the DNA TGTGCCAGCAGCTTTTTTCTTGGGCAGCCCCAGCATTTT.

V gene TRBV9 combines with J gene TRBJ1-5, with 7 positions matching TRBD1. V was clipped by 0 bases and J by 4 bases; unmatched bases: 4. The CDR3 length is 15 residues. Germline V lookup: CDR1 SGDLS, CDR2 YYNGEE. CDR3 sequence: CASSVEGGGNQPQHF. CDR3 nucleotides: TGTGCCAGCAGCGTAGAAGGGGGCGGTAATCAGCCCCAGCATTTT.

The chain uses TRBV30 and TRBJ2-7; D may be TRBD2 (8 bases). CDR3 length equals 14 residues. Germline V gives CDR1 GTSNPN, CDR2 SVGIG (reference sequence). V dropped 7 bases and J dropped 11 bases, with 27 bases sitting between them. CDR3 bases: TGTGCCTCCACCGGACAGGCCCGCGCGGGGGGAGAGTACTTC. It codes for CASTGQARAGGEYF.

CDR3 coding DNA: TGTGCCAGCAGCCCCAGGGTTTTGAACACCGGGGAGCTGTTTTTT. Protein sequence: CASSPRVLNTGELFF. This chain connects TRBV11-2 to TRBJ2-2; TRBD1 is a possible D gene (5 bases). Trimming stripped 5 bases from V and 1 base from J, with 11 bases between. The CDR3 contains 15 residues. Germline loops: CDR1 SGHAT, CDR2 FQNNGV.

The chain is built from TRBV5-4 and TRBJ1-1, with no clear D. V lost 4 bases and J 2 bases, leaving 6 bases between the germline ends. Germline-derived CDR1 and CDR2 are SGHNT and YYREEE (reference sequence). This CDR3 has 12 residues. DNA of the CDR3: TGTGCCAGCAGCAAGGGTAACACTGAAGCTTTCTTT. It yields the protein CASSKGNTEAFF.

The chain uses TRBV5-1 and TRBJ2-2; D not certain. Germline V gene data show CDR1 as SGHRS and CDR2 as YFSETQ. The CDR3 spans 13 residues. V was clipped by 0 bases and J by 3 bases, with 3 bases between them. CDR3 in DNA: TGCGCCAGCAGCTTGGCCGACACCGGGGAGCTGTTTTTT. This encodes CASSLADTGELFF.

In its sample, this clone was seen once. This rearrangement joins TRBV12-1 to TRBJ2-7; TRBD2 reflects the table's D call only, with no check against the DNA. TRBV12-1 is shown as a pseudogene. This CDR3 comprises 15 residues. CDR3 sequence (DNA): TGTGCCAGCAGCCTGACCGGGACTAGCGATGATGAGCAGTACTTC. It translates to CASSLTGTSDDEQYF.